What follows is one T cell receptor (beta chain) and its context. Profiling relied on immunoSEQ multiplex PCR, and the TCRdb table lists in-frame clones only, not all of them. The sample shows about 25,000 clones, around 82% of them seen only once. Trimming pared 0 bases from V and 4 bases from J, leaving 10 bases between. CDR3 size: 15 residues. Per germline, CDR1 SGHNT and CDR2 YYREEE (reference sequence). These data belong to a study of blood T cell repertoires in COVID-19. The chain employs TRBV5-4 and TRBJ2-2, with D possibly being TRBD1 (5 bases). Sequences were obtained from peripheral blood. This clonotype originated in a man older than 75 with active or convalescent COVID-19. CDR3 region: CASSLVTVGTGELFF. The CDR3 DNA sequence: TGTGCCAGCAGCTTGGTGACAGTAGGCACCGGGGAGCTGTTTTTT.